These 5 T cell receptor beta chains were all obtained from the same sample, sequenced in a study of OX40 agonist ivuxolimab in advanced cancers. Clones were read by immunoSEQ multiplex PCR, and TCRdb kept only the in-frame ones, dropping some. The table lists some 72,000 clones, approximately 80% of them singletons. Sequences were derived from CD4+ or CD8+ T cells sorted from blood, sampled in a trial of the OX40 agonist ivuxolimab. These receptors were taken from an adult with an advanced solid tumor such as melanoma, head and neck, liver or kidney cancer.

V is TRBV6-5 and J is TRBJ1-3; tentative D call: TRBD1 (6 bases). V was shortened by 0 bases and J by 4 bases, with 7 bases between the two germline ends. Germline V gene lookup returns CDR1 MNHEY and CDR2 SVGAGI. This CDR3 contains 14 residues. The DNA of the CDR3 is TGTGCCAGCAGTTACTCGACAGGAGGAAACACCATATATTTT. Its translation is CASSYSTGGNTIYF.

Comment on this clone: The sample contains more than one DNA sequence encoding this CDR3. This chain connects TRBV6-5 to TRBJ2-5, with 8 bases fitting TRBD1. This CDR3 is built from 12 residues. Germline CDR1 and CDR2: MNHEY and SVGAGI. The ends lost 6 bases at V and 4 bases at J; junction bases unmatched: 1. CDR3 sequence reads: CASSDRGETQYF. DNA of the CDR3: TGTGCCAGCAGCGACAGGGGAGAGACCCAGTACTTC.

J is TRBJ2-7 and V is TRBV10-3; no firm D call. With 0 bases removed from V and 4 bases from J, the gap between germline ends came to 7 bases. The CDR3 totals 13 residues. CDR1 and CDR2 (germline): ENHRY, SYGVKD. DNA for the CDR3: TGTGCCATCAGTGAGTCGCGCAGATACGAGCAGTACTTC. Translation gives CAISESRRYEQYF.

This rearrangement joins TRBV6-5 to TRBJ2-7; 10 nucleotides line up with TRBD2. V gave up 7 bases and J gave up 5 bases; unmatched junction bases: 8. The CDR3 length is 14 residues. Per the germline V gene, CDR1 is MNHEY and CDR2 is SVGAGI. This chain's CDR3 is CASKASGRDHEQYF. The DNA of the CDR3 is TGTGCCAGCAAAGCTAGCGGGAGAGACCACGAGCAGTACTTC.

This clone was observed a handful of times. V gene TRBV5-1 combines with J gene TRBJ1-5; maybe TRBD1 (5 bases). Germline V gene lookup returns CDR1 SGHRS and CDR2 YFSETQ. The CDR3 is 17 residues long. V gave up 0 bases and J gave up 0 bases, with 13 bases separating them. The CDR3 loop is CASSLVGGPFSNQPQHF. The CDR3 DNA is TGCGCCAGCAGCTTGGTTGGGGGACCCTTTAGCAATCAGCCCCAGCATTTT.